The 30 T cell receptor beta chains reported below all come from one sample, sequenced in a study of T cell repertoires in cytomegalovirus infection. TCRdb re-called the reads with MiXCR, one entry per CDR3 protein. The sample consists of about 360,000 distinct CDR3 sequences, about a sixth of them appearing once. The specimen was PBMCs. The receptors originated from a human donor in good health (CMV status not recorded). Some clones in this sample may be carry-over from other donors' samples.

This clonotype was recorded many times. The chain combines TRBV7-2 with TRBJ2-2, with 7 bases matching TRBD1. V shed 2 bases and J 5 bases; nucleotides not matched to a gene: 8. The CDR3 runs 16 residues. Per germline, CDR1 SGHTA and CDR2 FQGNSA. CDR3: CASSLRDRVETGELFF. The CDR3, as DNA: TGTGCCAGCAGCTTACGGGACAGAGTAGAAACCGGGGAGCTGTTTTTT.

Many counts were recorded for this clonotype. The chain's CDR3 is CASSSPPDRGHWNEQFF. DNA of the CDR3: TGTGCCAGCAGCTCCCCCCCCGACAGGGGGCACTGGAATGAGCAGTTCTTC. The rearrangement uses TRBV7-6 and TRBJ2-1; 10 bases agree with TRBD1. Germline lookup yields CDR1 SGHVS and CDR2 FNYEAQ. J lost 7 bases, V lost 4 bases, and 13 bases had no gene match. This CDR3 contains 17 residues.

This clonotype turned up a few times. The chain couples TRBV18 to TRBJ2-7, with D maybe TRBD1 (5 bases). Germline loops: CDR1 KGHSH, CDR2 LQKENI. This CDR3 region has 12 residues. Trimming removed 5 bases from V and 3 bases from J, with 8 bases in between. CDR3 protein: CASSGANYEQYF. The CDR3 DNA reads as TGTGCCAGCTCAGGGGCTAACTACGAGCAGTACTTC.

This clonotype was detected ten times or more. V gene TRBV7-2 combines with J gene TRBJ1-1, with D possibly TRBD1 on 5 matching bases. Germline CDR1 is SGHTA and CDR2 is FQGNSA. The V end lost 2 bases, the J end lost 7 bases, and 14 bases lay between the germline ends. The CDR3 has 14 amino acids. Here the CDR3 reads CASSLSAQGIEAFF. The CDR3 DNA sequence: TGTGCCAGCAGCTTATCCGCCCAGGGAATTGAAGCTTTCTTT.

V is TRBV6-1 and J is TRBJ1-2, with 8 bases fitting TRBD1. Per germline, CDR1 MNHNS and CDR2 SASEGT. J gave up 8 bases and V 5 bases, and 7 bases lay outside the gene matches. There are 13 residues in the CDR3. The CDR3 DNA sequence: TGTGCCAGCAGTTCCAGGGGGCACCGGGGCTACACCTTC. Translated: CASSSRGHRGYTF.

This clonotype has at least ten counts. This chain links TRBV7-2 with TRBJ2-3; D call uncertain. The CDR3 runs to 15 residues. Trimming cost V 3 bases and J 3 bases, with 13 bases left between them. Germline V gene sequence: CDR1 SGHTA, CDR2 FQGNSA. CDR3 amino acids: CASSLASYSTDTQYF. In nucleotides, the CDR3 is TGTGCCAGCAGCTTGGCTAGTTATAGTACAGATACGCAGTATTTT.

This clonotype has at least ten counts. This CDR3 reads CASSYGGGAPETQYF. The CDR3 bases are TGTGCCAGCAGTTACGGCGGGGGGGCACCGGAGACCCAGTACTTC. The rearrangement uses TRBV6-2 or TRBV6-3 and TRBJ2-5; TRBD2 agrees at 9 bases. Germline CDR1 and CDR2: MNHEY and SVGEGT. The CDR3 is 15 amino acids. With V trimmed by 2 bases and J by 5 bases, 6 bases remained unmatched.

A few counts support this clonotype. The genes are TRBV6-6 and TRBJ2-1; TRBD2 is a possible D gene (5 bases). This CDR3 has 14 amino acids. Germline V gives CDR1 MNHNY, CDR2 SVGAGI (reference sequence). Trimming took off 8 bases at V and 8 bases at J, with 19 bases between the two ends. CDR3 protein: CASGGKKDGDEQFF. The CDR3 coding sequence is TGTGCCAGCGGAGGAAAAAAGGATGGGGATGAGCAGTTCTTC.

This clonotype was detected a few times. The genes are TRBV20-1 and TRBJ2-5, with 7 bases identical to TRBD2. From germline, CDR1 is DFQATT and CDR2 SNEGSKA (reference sequence). This CDR3 has 17 amino acids. V lost 3 bases and J lost 0; bases outside the gene matches: 13. The CDR3 DNA reads as TGCAGTGCTAGTAGAAACCGGGACTACCCTTACCAAGAGACCCAGTACTTC. Encoded protein: CSASRNRDYPYQETQYF.

This clonotype was seen ten or more times. The rearrangement joins TRBV7-2 to TRBJ2-5; the D is unclear. The CDR3 runs to 13 residues. CDR1 and CDR2 (germline): SGHTA, FQGNSA. V lost 2 bases, J lost 5 bases, and 9 bases lay in between. This CDR3 reads CASSLRDGETQYF. Written as DNA, the CDR3 is TGTGCCAGCAGCTTACGCGATGGGGAGACCCAGTACTTC. The variable domain in full, completed from reference TRBV7-2 and TRBJ2-5, reads GAGVSQSPSNKVTEKGKDVELRCDPISGHTALYWYRQSLGQGLEFLIYFQGNSAPDKSGLPSDRFSAERTGGSVSTLTIQRTQQEDSAVYLCASSLRDGETQYFGPGTRLLVL.

This clonotype was found many times. The chain joins TRBV11-1 to TRBJ1-5; D is possibly TRBD1 (5 bases). The V gene lost 6 bases and the J gene lost 3 bases, with 27 bases spanning the gap. Per the germline V gene, CDR1 is SGHAT and CDR2 is FQDESV (reference sequence). This CDR3 is built from 19 residues. This CDR3 is CASSFDAIISGRLNQPQHF. DNA of the CDR3: TGTGCCAGCAGTTTTGATGCGATCATTTCGGGACGGCTCAATCAGCCCCAGCATTTT.

This clonotype has a handful of counts. The chain is built from TRBV4-1 and TRBJ1-1, with TRBD1 identical over 7 bases. Per the germline V gene, CDR1 is MGHRA and CDR2 is YSYEKL. CDR3 size: 18 residues. The J segment lost 3 bases and the V segment lost 5 bases, leaving 18 bases of the junction unmatched. CDR3 amino acids: CASSGGDRDYELDTEAFF. Written as DNA, the CDR3 is TGCGCCAGCAGCGGGGGGGACAGAGACTACGAGTTGGACACTGAAGCTTTCTTT.

This clonotype was counted at least ten times. CDR3 region: CASSIAGWDEQFF. The CDR3 coding sequence is TGTGCCAGCAGTATAGCGGGCTGGGATGAGCAGTTCTTC. The rearrangement joins TRBV6-1 to TRBJ2-1; 7 bases are a match to TRBD2. Germline values: CDR1 MNHNS, CDR2 SASEGT. The CDR3 consists of 13 residues. The J segment lost 8 bases and the V segment lost 5 bases, leaving 6 bases of the junction unmatched.

A few counts support this clonotype. The chain has TRBV20-1 and TRBJ1-2; possibly TRBD1 for D (5 bases). The CDR3 covers 15 residues. Germline V gene lookup returns CDR1 DFQATT and CDR2 SNEGSKA (reference sequence). V was cut by 3 bases and J by 4 bases, with 18 bases left in between. The CDR3 DNA sequence: TGCAGTGCTAGGCCCGGGACCACCTACTCCTATGGCTACACCTTC. It codes for CSARPGTTYSYGYTF.

There are many counts of this clonotype. The rearrangement links TRBV7-8 to TRBJ2-5; D ambiguous. The CDR3 length is 15 residues. The V end was cut by 0 bases, the J end by 5 bases, with 13 bases between. From germline, CDR1 is SGHVS and CDR2 FQNEAQ. CDR3 coding DNA: TGTGCCAGCAGCTTAGCGCGGTCAGGTTGGGAGACCCAGTACTTC. Its translation: CASSLARSGWETQYF.

This clonotype occurred many times. The chain has TRBV7-8 and TRBJ2-1; D unresolved. This CDR3 spans 14 amino acids. Trimming removed 3 bases from V and 2 bases from J, with 8 bases in between. CDR1 SGHVS and CDR2 FQNEAQ come from the germline V gene. CDR3 protein: CASSLRRTYNEQFF. The CDR3 DNA reads TGTGCCAGCAGCTTGCGACGCACCTACAATGAGCAGTTCTTC.

This clonotype was seen at least ten times. V and J are TRBV7-2 and TRBJ1-1; D is ambiguous. Trimming shortened V by 4 bases and J by 5 bases, and 14 bases separated the two germline ends. Germline V gene lookup returns CDR1 SGHTA and CDR2 FQGNSA. This CDR3 is 14 amino acids long. The CDR3 sequence is CASSSMDGNTEAFF. The DNA for the CDR3 is TGTGCCAGCAGCTCGATGGACGGAAATACTGAAGCTTTCTTT.

This clonotype was seen at least ten times. The J gene is TRBJ1-1, the V gene TRBV7-8; no definite D call. The V end was cut by 1 base, the J end by 0 bases, with 3 bases between. The CDR3 is made up of 13 amino acids. From germline, CDR1 is SGHVS and CDR2 FQNEAQ. CDR3 in DNA: TGTGCCAGCAGCTTAGACGTGAACACTGAAGCTTTCTTT. Amino acids: CASSLDVNTEAFF.

This chain links TRBV6-6 with TRBJ1-6, with TRBD1 as a possible D gene (6 bases). Germline V gene data show CDR1 as MNHNY and CDR2 as SVGAGI (reference sequence). The CDR3 totals 14 residues. Trimming removed 2 bases from V and 7 bases from J, with 9 bases in between. The CDR3 here is CASSYGQGNSPLHF. As DNA, the CDR3 is TGTGCCAGCAGTTACGGGCAGGGGAATTCACCCCTCCACTTT.

This clonotype has a count of ten or more. The rearrangement links TRBV11-3 to TRBJ2-3, with TRBD1 matching over 8 bases. The CDR3 sequence is 13 residues long. V dropped 5 bases and J dropped 4; count of bases not matched to a gene: 2. Per the germline V gene, CDR1 is SGHNT and CDR2 is YENEEA. The CDR3: CASSLTGADTQYF. The CDR3 nucleotides are TGTGCCAGCAGCCTGACAGGGGCAGATACGCAGTATTTT. The full variable domain, completed using reference TRBV11-3 and TRBJ2-3, is EAGVVQSPRYKIIEKKQPVAFWCNPISGHNTLYWYLQNLGQGPELLIRYENEEAVDDSQLPKDRFSAERLKGVDSTLKIQPAELGDSAVYLCASSLTGADTQYFGPGTRLTVL.

The table lists this clonotype with a count of one. V gene TRBV5-6 combines with J gene TRBJ2-1, with D hard to call. This CDR3 spans 16 amino acids. V was pared by 0 bases and J by 8 bases, with 18 bases between. CDR1 and CDR2 (germline): SGHDT, YYEEEE. The CDR3 protein is CASSLAPLLRTHEQFF. In DNA form, the CDR3 reads TGTGCCAGCAGCTTGGCCCCCCTCCTGAGGACCCATGAGCAGTTCTTC.

This clonotype was seen only a few times. J is TRBJ2-7 and V is TRBV2; 14 nucleotides align to TRBD2. Trimming at V came to 6 bases and at J to 6 bases, leaving 4 bases not matched to a gene. The CDR3 has 14 amino acids. CDR1 is SNHLY and CDR2 is FYNNEI in the germline V gene. This chain's CDR3 is CASRGLAGVFEQYF. Written as DNA, the CDR3 is TGTGCCAGCAGGGGACTAGCGGGAGTATTCGAGCAGTACTTC.

CDR3 coding DNA: TGTGCCAGCAGTGACGGGCCGGGGGTAAACAGCCTTCGGGGCTACACCTTC. Protein product: CASSDGPGVNSLRGYTF. This chain uses TRBV27 with TRBJ1-2; D perhaps matches TRBD1 (5 bases). Trimming pared 5 bases from V and 8 bases from J, leaving 27 bases between. The germline gives CDR1 MNHEY, CDR2 SMNVEV (reference sequence). This CDR3 has 17 amino acids.

The chain links TRBV2 to TRBJ1-1; D is unclear. V lost 6 bases, J lost 1 base, and 12 bases lay in between. Germline V lookup: CDR1 SNHLY, CDR2 FYNNEI. The CDR3 extends over 14 amino acids. CDR3 sequence (DNA): TGTGCCAGCAGAACCCGACGGGAGAACACTGAAGCTTTCTTT. Translating it yields CASRTRRENTEAFF.

Only a few counts were recorded for this clonotype. The chain has TRBV2 and TRBJ2-3, with D perhaps TRBD1 (6 bases). CDR1 SNHLY and CDR2 FYNNEI come from the germline V gene. V lost 6 bases to trimming and J lost 4 bases, with 14 bases between them. This CDR3 comprises 14 residues. CDR3 loop: CASSVGTNPDTQYF. The CDR3 DNA follows: TGTGCCAGCAGCGTTGGGACAAACCCAGATACGCAGTATTTT.

V and J are TRBV24-1 and TRBJ1-1; TRBD1 agrees at 7 bases. This CDR3 has 13 residues. V shed 7 bases, J shed 2 bases, and the junction held 3 bases outside the gene matches. From germline, CDR1 is KGHDR and CDR2 SFDVKD. The CDR3 region has the DNA TGTGCCACCAGGGGACAGATAAACACTGAAGCTTTCTTT. Translating gives CATRGQINTEAFF.

This clonotype was seen ten or more times. The V call is TRBV7-2, the J call TRBJ1-2; TRBD1 is a possible D gene (5 bases). V was pared by 2 bases and J by 7 bases, with 14 bases between. Germline CDR1 is SGHTA and CDR2 is FQGNSA. The CDR3 has 14 amino acids. CDR3 protein: CASSLPTGTAGYTF. The CDR3 bases are TGTGCCAGCAGCTTACCAACCGGGACCGCTGGCTACACCTTC.

The table lists this clonotype with many counts. The rearrangement uses TRBV7-2 and TRBJ1-2; 9 bases match TRBD1. Trimming removed 1 base from V and 7 bases from J; junction bases left unmatched: 10. CDR3 length: 16 residues. From germline, CDR1 is SGHTA and CDR2 FQGNSA. The DNA of the CDR3 is TGTGCCAGCAGCTTAGTATCGGGGACAGGGTTTCTTGGCTACACCTTC. It yields the protein CASSLVSGTGFLGYTF.

The rearrangement links TRBV7-2 to TRBJ2-7, with TRBD1 identical over 9 bases. V shed 5 bases, J shed 2 bases, and the junction held 4 bases outside the gene matches. The CDR3 spans 14 residues. CDR1 and CDR2 from the germline V gene are SGHTA and FQGNSA. The CDR3 coding sequence is TGTGCCAGCAGCCAGGACAGGGGTACCTACGAGCAGTACTTC. This encodes CASSQDRGTYEQYF.

The rearrangement joins TRBV12-3 or TRBV12-4 to TRBJ1-5, with a weak D call TRBD1 (6 bases). The ends were cut back, 5 bases at V and 2 bases at J, with 13 bases in the middle. The CDR3 consists of 15 residues. CDR3 loop: CASSTQGVGNQPQHF. In DNA, the CDR3 is TGTGCCAGCAGTACACAGGGTGTGGGCAATCAGCCCCAGCATTTT.